This TCR beta chain was sequenced during a study of T cells expressing NK-cell markers. TCRdb reprocessed the 5' RACE reads, with one entry per CDR3 protein and no DNA. The sample has approximately 440,000 distinct CDR3 sequences. The clonotype was recovered from a woman aged 45-60 years in good health. The sequencing input was blood T cells: a sorted CD56 or NKG2C T cell subset, CD4+ or CD8+ T cells, or bulk PBMC T cells (not recorded which).

The chain's CDR3 is CASSLDEGNYGYTF. V and J are TRBV11-2 and TRBJ1-2; absent DNA, TCRdb's TRBD1 call cannot be checked. The CDR3 has 14 residues. Per germline, CDR1 SGHAT and CDR2 FQNNGV.